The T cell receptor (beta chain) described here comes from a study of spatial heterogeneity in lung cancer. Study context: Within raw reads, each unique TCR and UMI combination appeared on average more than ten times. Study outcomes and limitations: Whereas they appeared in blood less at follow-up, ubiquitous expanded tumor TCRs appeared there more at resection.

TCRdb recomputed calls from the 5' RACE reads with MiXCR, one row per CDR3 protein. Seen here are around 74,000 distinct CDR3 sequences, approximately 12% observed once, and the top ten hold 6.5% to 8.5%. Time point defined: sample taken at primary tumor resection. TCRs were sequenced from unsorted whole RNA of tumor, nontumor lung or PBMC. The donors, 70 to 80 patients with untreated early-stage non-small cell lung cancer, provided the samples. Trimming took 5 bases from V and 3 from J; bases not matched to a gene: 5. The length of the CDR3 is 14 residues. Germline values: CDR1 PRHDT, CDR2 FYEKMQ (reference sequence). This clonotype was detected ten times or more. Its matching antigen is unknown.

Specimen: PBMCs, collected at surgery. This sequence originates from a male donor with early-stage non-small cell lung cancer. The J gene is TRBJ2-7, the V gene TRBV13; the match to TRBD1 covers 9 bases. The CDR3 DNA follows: TGTGCCAGCAGCGCCTCGGGACAGGGCTACGAGCAGTACTTC. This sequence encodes CASSASGQGYEQYF.